The clone carrying this T cell receptor (beta chain) was seen many times. These data originate in a study of T cells in Graves' hyperthyroidism and ophthalmopathy. Germline assignment: CDR1 MNHEY and CDR2 SMNVEV (reference sequence). This CDR3 has 16 residues. V was shortened by 0 bases and J by 1 base, with 11 bases between the two germline ends. RNA transcripts were the template for amplifying TCR beta CDR3 regions. When the TCR CDR3 underwent first-round RT-PCR, the HTBI primer set was used. Using its own MiXCR run on the multiplex PCR reads, TCRdb lists one record per CDR3 protein. The sample consists of approximately 300,000 distinct CDR3 sequences, approximately 15% of them appearing once. A patient was excluded if there was uncontrolled infection, other autoimmune disease, pregnancy or lactation.

This sequence originates from a woman aged 60-70 years with Graves' ophthalmopathy. The chain uses TRBV27 and TRBJ2-3; TRBD2 might be the D (6 bases). The sample consisted of blood. Here the CDR3 reads CASSLSTRKGTDTQYF. The CDR3 DNA reads TGTGCCAGCAGTTTATCGACTAGGAAAGGCACAGATACGCAGTATTTT.